Listed below are T cell receptor beta chains from one sample, sequenced in a study of blood T cell repertoires in COVID-19. TCRdb's copy holds only in-frame clones and misses some; the assay was immunoSEQ multiplex PCR. The sample records about 250,000 clones, over 75% being singletons. Sequencing used PBMCs or T cells enriched from blood (not recorded which). The receptors were gathered from a woman younger than 35 who had recovered from COVID-19. Both conserved end residues are part of each CDR3. A D gene is named only where the DNA matches it firmly. Expanded clones get a size class; other rows say once, few or many, or leave the size out.

d_gene,v_gene,abundance,j_gene,CDR3aa,CDR3nt
TRBD2,TRBV7-8,-,TRBJ2-1,CASEGGASGGLSYNEQFF,TGTGCCAGCGAGGGTGGAGCTAGCGGGGGGCTCTCCTACAATGAGCAGTTCTTC
TRBD1,TRBV5-1,-,TRBJ1-2,CASSLDQGVVGGYTF,TGCGCCAGCAGCTTGGATCAGGGGGTAGTAGGTGGCTACACCTTC
-,TRBV14,-,TRBJ2-1,CASSQDRRYRYNEQFF,TGTGCCAGCAGCCAAGATCGTCGCTACCGATACAATGAGCAGTTCTTC
TRBD2,TRBV5-1,-,TRBJ2-7,CASSLAGGHEQYF,TGCGCCAGCAGTTTAGCGGGGGGGCACGAGCAGTACTTC
TRBD2,TRBV11-1,-,TRBJ2-5,CASSKGTSGQETQYF,TGTGCCAGCAGCAAGGGGACTAGCGGCCAAGAGACCCAGTACTTC
TRBD2,TRBV28,-,TRBJ2-1,CASSPAAGGTYNEQFF,TGTGCCAGCAGTCCCGCAGCGGGGGGGACCTACAATGAGCAGTTCTTC
-,TRBV19,-,TRBJ1-6,CASTDTPGRSPLHF,TGTGCCAGTACCGATACGCCAGGGAGGTCACCCCTCCACTTT
TRBD1,TRBV6-5,once,TRBJ2-7,CASRRTGEILEQYF,TGTGCCAGCAGGAGGACAGGGGAGATTCTCGAGCAGTACTTC
-,TRBV28,-,TRBJ1-6,CASSLDTPVSGSYNSPLHF,TGTGCCAGCTCATTGGATACCCCAGTATCAGGCTCCTATAATTCACCCCTCCACTTT
TRBD2,TRBV5-6,-,TRBJ2-1,CASSFSGEMTNEQFF,TGTGCCAGCAGCTTTAGCGGGGAAATGACGAATGAGCAGTTCTTC
-,TRBV9,-,TRBJ2-1,CASSDAAEQFF,TGTGCCAGCAGCGACGCGGCTGAGCAGTTCTTC
TRBD1,TRBV2,-,TRBJ2-2,CASGTGWTGELFF,TGTGCCAGCGGGACAGGGTGGACCGGGGAGCTGTTTTTT
-,TRBV19,-,TRBJ1-6,CASSREGNNSPLHF,TGTGCCAGTAGTCGGGAAGGGAACAATTCACCCCTCCACTTT
TRBD1,TRBV18,-,TRBJ1-2,CASSPSGQANYGYTF,TGTGCCAGCTCACCATCGGGACAGGCTAACTATGGCTACACCTTC